This T cell receptor beta chain comes out of a study of cytomegalovirus exposure and HLA in healthy donors. Study-wide findings and caveats: The productive fraction for most TCR beta V segments was about 90% or about 30% in an earlier analysis.

Healthy bone marrow donors made up the donor group. Concerning this clone itself: Its antigen is not known.

Primers included in the PCR were 60 Vbeta and 13 Jbeta primers. Per the authors' pipeline: In a later analysis, some 80 million unique TCR beta chains included roughly 11 million shared by two or more donors. TCRdb's copy holds only in-frame clones and misses some; the assay was immunoSEQ multiplex PCR. V and J calls and clone size come straight from that table; D and trimming were deduced from the DNA. The table records tens of thousands of clones, around 80% of them present only once. The CDR3 totals 18 residues. J was trimmed by 4 bases and V by 6 bases; bases with no gene match: 19. Looked up from germline, CDR1 is MNHEY and CDR2 is SMNVEV (reference sequence).

The clonotype originates from a male donor in good health and CMV-seropositive. This rearrangement joins TRBV27 to TRBJ2-7; 9 bases match TRBD1. The specimen sequenced was PBMCs. CDR3 coding DNA: TGTGCCAGCAGCCCGCGCGGGACAGGGCTCGTCATTGATTACGAGCAGTACTTC. This translates into CASSPRGTGLVIDYEQYF.